A single sample is the source of the 31 T cell receptor beta chains below, sequenced in a study of T-cell memory formation after mild COVID-19. TCRdb reprocessed the 5' RACE reads via MiXCR and lists one record per CDR3 protein. The sample records about 340,000 distinct CDR3 sequences, under 25% being singletons. Material: PBMCs or a T cell subset sorted from them (not recorded which). The receptors shown here come from an adult woman who had mild COVID-19 (a few samples of this study predate the infection). Cell type and time point are not known.

This chain uses TRBV4-2 with TRBJ1-2; a weak D match, TRBD1 (5 bases). Germline loops: CDR1 LGHNA, CDR2 YNFKEQ. CDR3 length: 15 residues. V shed 0 bases and J shed 3 bases, with 11 bases lying between them. CDR3 sequence reads: CASSQEYGGDYGYTF. DNA for the CDR3: TGTGCCAGCAGCCAAGAATATGGGGGTGACTATGGCTACACCTTC.

The V gene is TRBV3-1, the J gene TRBJ1-1; a possible D gene is TRBD1 (5 bases). CDR3 length: 13 residues. V lost 7 bases and J 1 base, leaving 10 bases between the germline ends. The germline gives CDR1 LGHDT, CDR2 YNNKEL (reference sequence). The CDR3 here is CASTPDRNTEAFF. The CDR3 DNA follows: TGTGCCAGCACACCAGACAGGAACACTGAAGCTTTCTTT. The whole variable domain, remainder taken from reference TRBV3-1 and TRBJ1-1, is DTAVSQTPKYLVTQMGNDKSIKCEQNLGHDTMYWYKQDSKKFLKIMFSYNNKELIINETVPNRFSPKSPDKAHLNLHINSLELGDSAVYFCASTPDRNTEAFFGQGTRLTVV.

The genes are TRBV7-8 and TRBJ1-1; D may be TRBD1 (6 bases). In germline, CDR1 is SGHVS, CDR2 FQNEAQ. Between the trimmed V and J ends, which lost 2 bases and 7 bases, there was a span of 14 bases. CDR3 length: 14 amino acids. The CDR3 DNA sequence: TGTGCCAGCAGCTTAAGGCGACAGGCCGTTGAAGCTTTCTTT. This encodes CASSLRRQAVEAFF.

The chain employs TRBV5-1 and TRBJ2-1; D is ambiguous. The germline V gene has CDR1 SGHRS and CDR2 YFSETQ. Trimming left V 3 bases short and J 0 bases short, with 10 bases between. The CDR3 contains 15 residues. The CDR3 DNA reads as TGCGCCAGCAGCTCTCATCATAGCTCCTACAATGAGCAGTTCTTC. This translates into CASSSHHSSYNEQFF.

The chain carries TRBV25-1 and TRBJ2-7; D gene ambiguous. Per germline, CDR1 MGHDK and CDR2 SYGVNS. The CDR3 runs 13 residues. The V gene lost 2 bases and the J gene lost 3 bases, with 8 bases spanning the gap. This CDR3 reads CASSERWGYEQYF. DNA of the CDR3: TGTGCCAGCAGTGAACGATGGGGCTACGAGCAGTACTTC.

This clonotype was counted only a few times. V gene TRBV3-1 combines with J gene TRBJ2-1; the match to TRBD2 covers 11 bases. This CDR3 is 15 amino acids long. V was clipped by 5 bases and J by 5 bases; unmatched bases: 5. CDR1 is LGHDT and CDR2 is YNNKEL in the germline V gene (reference sequence). CDR3 sequence reads: CASSATSGAHNEQFF. The CDR3 bases are TGTGCCAGCAGCGCGACTAGCGGGGCCCACAATGAGCAGTTCTTC.

This clonotype was detected only a few times. V and J are TRBV30 and TRBJ2-1; 13 bases fit TRBD2. Germline V lookup: CDR1 GTSNPN, CDR2 SVGIG (reference sequence). With V trimmed by 2 bases and J by 9 bases, 10 bases remained unmatched. This CDR3 contains 16 residues. CDR3 DNA: TGTGCCTGGAGTCCGGGACTAGCGGGAAGAGGGGGTGAGCAGTTCTTC. Protein: CAWSPGLAGRGGEQFF.

The rearrangement uses TRBV2 and TRBJ2-2, with 7 bases that match TRBD2. The CDR3 is 14 residues long. Germline CDR1 SNHLY, CDR2 FYNNEI. V lost 6 bases, J lost 4 bases, and 5 bases stayed unmatched. CDR3 loop: CASRRAGSTGELFF. DNA of the CDR3: TGTGCCAGCAGGAGAGCGGGGAGCACCGGGGAGCTGTTTTTT.

This clonotype has more than one count but fewer than ten. This chain connects TRBV10-3 to TRBJ2-7; D is possibly TRBD2 (5 bases). Germline CDR1 reads ENHRY; CDR2 reads SYGVKD. Between the trimmed V and J ends, which lost 4 bases and 5 bases, there was a span of 12 bases. There are 13 residues in the CDR3. The CDR3 DNA reads TGTGCCATCAGTGTTAGGGAGTTCGACGAGCAGTACTTC. Protein product: CAISVREFDEQYF.

The chain combines TRBV29-1 with TRBJ2-7; 7 nucleotides align to TRBD2. With 4 bases clipped from V and 2 bases from J, the junction kept 2 bases outside the gene matches. The CDR3 covers 12 residues. The germline V gene encodes CDR1 SQVTM and CDR2 ANQGSEA. Written as DNA, the CDR3 is TGCAGCGTTGGGGAGGGACCCTACGAGCAGTACTTC. Translated, it gives CSVGEGPYEQYF.

The chain joins TRBV5-1 to TRBJ1-5, with D unresolved. V was clipped by 0 bases and J by 4 bases, with 11 bases between them. Germline V gene lookup returns CDR1 SGHRS and CDR2 YFSETQ. This CDR3 contains 15 residues. The DNA for the CDR3 is TGCGCCAGCAGCTTGGCCCTGATTGCGAATCAGCCCCAGCATTTT. Protein product: CASSLALIANQPQHF.

This clonotype was seen just once. CDR3 in amino acids: CASSLAGALNQPQHF. DNA of the CDR3: TGTGCCAGCAGCTTAGCAGGGGCTCTAAATCAGCCCCAGCATTTT. The chain joins TRBV11-2 to TRBJ1-5; D may be TRBD1 (6 bases). Germline lookup yields CDR1 SGHAT and CDR2 FQNNGV. The CDR3 consists of 15 residues. Trimming left V 1 base short and J 4 bases short, with 11 bases between. The variable domain in full, completed from reference TRBV11-2 and TRBJ1-5, reads EAGVAQSPRYKIIEKRQSVAFWCNPISGHATLYWYQQILGQGPKLLIQFQNNGVVDDSQLPKDRFSAERLKGVDSTLKIQPAKLEDSAVYLCASSLAGALNQPQHFGDGTRLSIL.

The V call is TRBV15, the J call TRBJ1-2, with a possible D match to TRBD1 (5 bases). CDR1 and CDR2 from the germline V gene are LNHNV and YYDKDF (reference sequence). The CDR3 loop spans 13 amino acids. Trimming took off 1 base at V and 4 bases at J, with 7 bases between the two ends. CDR3 protein: CATSRGGAYGYTF. Written as DNA, the CDR3 is TGTGCCACCAGCAGAGGGGGCGCCTATGGCTACACCTTC.

The chain recombines TRBV7-9 with TRBJ1-1; 7 nucleotides match TRBD1. V lost 5 bases to trimming and J lost 9 bases; unmatched junction nucleotides: 6. The CDR3 contains 12 residues. CDR1 is SEHNR, CDR2 FQNEAQ, per germline (reference sequence). CDR3 sequence (DNA): TGTGCCAGCAGCCCTACAGGGGAGAAAGCTTTCTTT. Protein product: CASSPTGEKAFF.

This clonotype came up a few times. The chain uses TRBV12-3 or TRBV12-4 and TRBJ2-1; the D gene is possibly TRBD2 (5 bases). This CDR3 has 13 residues. Trimming shortened V by 3 bases and J by 7 bases, and 10 bases separated the two germline ends. CDR3 sequence: CASSFGVLNEQFF. The CDR3 region has the DNA TGTGCCAGCAGTTTCGGGGTGCTAAATGAGCAGTTCTTC.

The chain has TRBV19 and TRBJ2-6, with 9 bases matching TRBD1. The V gene's germline CDR1 is LNHDA and CDR2 SQIVND (reference sequence). V lost 7 bases to trimming and J lost 0 bases; unmatched junction nucleotides: 7. The CDR3 consists of 17 residues. As DNA, the CDR3 is TGTGCCAGTACCTCCGGGACAGGGTTCTCTGGGGCCAACGTCCTGACTTTC. This encodes CASTSGTGFSGANVLTF.

The chain has TRBV5-5 and TRBJ2-5; D unclear. The germline V gene encodes CDR1 SGHKS and CDR2 YYEKEE (reference sequence). The CDR3 length is 12 residues. V was shortened by 2 bases and J by 3 bases, with 5 bases between the two germline ends. Here the CDR3 reads CASSFSKETQYF. The CDR3 nucleotides read TGTGCCAGCAGCTTCTCTAAAGAGACCCAGTACTTC. The full variable domain, completed using reference TRBV5-5 and TRBJ2-5, is DAGVTQSPTHLIKTRGQQVTLRCSPISGHKSVSWYQQVLGQGPQFIFQYYEKEERGRGNFPDRFSARQFPNYSSELNVNALLLGDSALYLCASSFSKETQYFGPGTRLLVL.

The rearrangement links TRBV12-3 or TRBV12-4 to TRBJ1-1; no firm D call. The CDR3 covers 13 residues. Trimming left V 6 bases short and J 3 bases short, with 11 bases between. The CDR3 protein is CASSFHSDTEAFF. The CDR3 DNA follows: TGTGCCAGCAGCTTTCACTCGGACACTGAAGCTTTCTTT.

V gene TRBV12-3 or TRBV12-4 combines with J gene TRBJ1-1, with D maybe TRBD1 (5 bases). Between the trimmed V and J ends, which lost 6 bases and 1 base, there was a span of 15 bases. The CDR3 covers 15 residues. The CDR3 spells CASSQGPRTNTEAFF. CDR3 coding DNA: TGTGCCAGCAGCCAGGGTCCGCGGACGAACACTGAAGCTTTCTTT.

The genes are TRBV7-2 and TRBJ2-7; D unclear. Between the trimmed V and J ends, which lost 5 bases and 3 bases, there was a span of 11 bases. This CDR3 has 13 amino acids. Germline lookup yields CDR1 SGHTA and CDR2 FQGNSA. The chain's CDR3 is CASSPGPLYEQYF. Written as DNA, the CDR3 is TGTGCCAGCAGCCCTGGCCCCCTCTACGAGCAGTACTTC. Supplemented by reference TRBV7-2 and TRBJ2-7, the full variable domain reads GAGVSQSPSNKVTEKGKDVELRCDPISGHTALYWYRQSLGQGLEFLIYFQGNSAPDKSGLPSDRFSAERTGGSVSTLTIQRTQQEDSAVYLCASSPGPLYEQYFGPGTRLTVT.

V usage is TRBV7-3 and J usage is TRBJ2-2; TRBD2 might be the D (6 bases). CDR1 and CDR2 from the germline V gene are SGHTA and FQGTGA. The germline V and J ends were trimmed by 3 bases and 5 bases, with 10 bases remaining between them. This CDR3 has 14 residues. The CDR3 here is CASSFGGGTGELFF. The CDR3 DNA follows: TGTGCCAGCAGCTTCGGGGGTGGGACCGGGGAGCTGTTTTTT.

The chain combines TRBV10-3 with TRBJ1-1; maybe TRBD1 (6 bases). The V and J ends lost 11 bases and 4 bases respectively, with 17 bases between them. CDR1 is ENHRY, CDR2 SYGVKD, per germline. This CDR3 is built from 13 residues. The CDR3, as DNA: TGTGCCGGCTCTTACGGGACATCCACTGAAGCTTTCTTT. Translation gives CAGSYGTSTEAFF.

The gene calls are TRBV5-1 and TRBJ2-5, with D possibly TRBD2 on 6 matching bases. Deletions cut 0 bases from V and 2 bases from J, with 14 bases between. Germline CDR1 is SGHRS and CDR2 is YFSETQ. CDR3 length: 16 amino acids. CDR3 sequence (DNA): TGCGCCAGCAGCTTGGCCCCGGGACTTAGACAAGAGACCCAGTACTTC. Translating it yields CASSLAPGLRQETQYF.

This clonotype was seen a few times. The CDR3 DNA reads TGTGCCAGCAGTGCTAGCGGGAGTGTGAACACCGGGGAGCTGTTTTTT. Translation gives CASSASGSVNTGELFF. The chain is built from TRBV2 and TRBJ2-2; 10 nucleotides line up with TRBD2. This CDR3 contains 16 residues. Germline CDR1 is SNHLY and CDR2 is FYNNEI. The J segment lost 1 base and the V segment lost 4 bases, leaving 3 bases of the junction unmatched.

The chain employs TRBV7-9 and TRBJ1-2, with 7 bases aligning to TRBD1. The germline CDR1 and CDR2 sequences are SEHNR and FQNEAQ (reference sequence). This CDR3 is built from 16 residues. After removal of 2 bases from V and 3 bases from J, the junction contained 9 bases not matched to a gene. CDR3 DNA: TGTGCCAGCAGCTTAAGGGACAGAGAGCCTTACTATGGCTACACCTTC. This sequence encodes CASSLRDREPYYGYTF.

The chain uses TRBV5-5 and TRBJ2-5, with 8 bases matching TRBD2. V shed 3 bases, J shed 1 base, and the junction held 14 bases outside the gene matches. Germline CDR1 reads SGHKS; CDR2 reads YYEKEE (reference sequence). This CDR3 is 18 amino acids long. The CDR3 nucleotides read TGTGCCAGCAGCTCCGGACTAGCACACCACCCACTCCAAGAGACCCAGTACTTC. Protein sequence: CASSSGLAHHPLQETQYF.

This clonotype occurred many times. V usage is TRBV7-9 and J usage is TRBJ2-5, with D hard to call. Deletions cut 5 bases from V and 2 bases from J, with 12 bases between. This CDR3 is 14 amino acids long. Per the germline V gene, CDR1 is SEHNR and CDR2 is FQNEAQ (reference sequence). The CDR3 region has the DNA TGTGCCAGCAGCCCCCGCGGTCTTCAAGAGACCCAGTACTTC. This sequence encodes CASSPRGLQETQYF.

The chain combines TRBV19 with TRBJ2-1; TRBD2 matches 12 bases. The CDR3 covers 14 residues. Trimming removed 8 bases from V and 9 bases from J; junction bases left unmatched: 8. The germline V gene has CDR1 LNHDA and CDR2 SQIVND (reference sequence). The CDR3 reads CASLAGGPGGEQFF. In nucleotides, the CDR3 is TGTGCCAGTCTAGCGGGAGGGCCGGGAGGTGAGCAGTTCTTC.

This clonotype was observed a handful of times. This chain connects TRBV9 to TRBJ2-1; 12 bases align to TRBD2. CDR1 and CDR2 (germline): SGDLS, YYNGEE. This CDR3 has 14 amino acids. V was pared by 1 base and J by 10 bases, with 3 bases of the junction left unmatched. CDR3 protein: CASSVWTSGTEQFF. CDR3 nucleotides: TGTGCCAGCAGCGTATGGACTAGCGGGACCGAGCAGTTCTTC.

This clonotype has at least ten counts. This chain uses TRBV5-6 with TRBJ2-1; D remains unclear. V was trimmed by 4 bases and J by 3 bases, leaving 14 bases between them. Germline V gene sequence: CDR1 SGHDT, CDR2 YYEEEE. The CDR3 loop spans 15 amino acids. This CDR3 reads CASSPPLSLYNEQFF. CDR3 coding DNA: TGTGCCAGCAGCCCACCCCTGAGCCTCTACAATGAGCAGTTCTTC.

V and J are TRBV6-1 and TRBJ2-3, with TRBD2 matching 15 bases. V shed 6 bases and J 0 bases; nucleotides not matched to a gene: 10. This CDR3 comprises 19 residues. The germline CDR1 and CDR2 sequences are MNHNS and SASEGT. The CDR3 protein is CASRPGLAGGSTSTDTQYF. The DNA of the CDR3 is TGTGCCAGCAGACCGGGACTAGCGGGGGGTTCCACTAGCACAGATACGCAGTATTTT.